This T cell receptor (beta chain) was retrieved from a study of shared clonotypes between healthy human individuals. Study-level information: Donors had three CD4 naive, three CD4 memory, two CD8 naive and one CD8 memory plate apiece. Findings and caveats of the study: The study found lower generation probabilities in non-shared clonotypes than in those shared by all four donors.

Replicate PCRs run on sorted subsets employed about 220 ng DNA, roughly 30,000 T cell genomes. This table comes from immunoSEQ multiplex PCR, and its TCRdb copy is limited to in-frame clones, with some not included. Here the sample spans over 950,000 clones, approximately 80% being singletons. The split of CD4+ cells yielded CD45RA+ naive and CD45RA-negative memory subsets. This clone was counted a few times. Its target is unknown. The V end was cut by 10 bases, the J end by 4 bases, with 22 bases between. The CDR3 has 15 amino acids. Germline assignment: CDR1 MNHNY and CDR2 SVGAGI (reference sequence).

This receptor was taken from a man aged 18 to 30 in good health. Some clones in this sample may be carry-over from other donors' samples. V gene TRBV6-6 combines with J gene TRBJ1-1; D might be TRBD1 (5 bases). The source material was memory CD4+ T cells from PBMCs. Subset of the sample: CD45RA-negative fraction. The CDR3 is CATHPSPGLGTEAFF. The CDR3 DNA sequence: TGTGCCACCCACCCGAGTCCAGGGCTTGGCACTGAAGCTTTCTTT.